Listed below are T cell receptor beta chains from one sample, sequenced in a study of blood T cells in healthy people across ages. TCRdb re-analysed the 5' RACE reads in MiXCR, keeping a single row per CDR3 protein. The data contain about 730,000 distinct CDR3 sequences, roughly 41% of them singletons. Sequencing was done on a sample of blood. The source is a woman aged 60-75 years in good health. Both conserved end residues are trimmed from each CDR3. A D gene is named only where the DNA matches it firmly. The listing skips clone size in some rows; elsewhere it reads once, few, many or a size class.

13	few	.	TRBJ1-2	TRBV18	ASSPAGTYNYGYT
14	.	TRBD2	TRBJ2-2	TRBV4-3	ASSQDLAGNTGELF
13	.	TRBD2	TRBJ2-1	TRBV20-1	SAQIPSGGVYEQF
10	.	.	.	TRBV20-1	SARQEQETQF
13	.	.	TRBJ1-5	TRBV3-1	ASSQAASENQPQH
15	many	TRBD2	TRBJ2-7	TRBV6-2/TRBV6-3	ASSPSALGLAGSEQY
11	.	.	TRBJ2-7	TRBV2	ASSEISGYEQY
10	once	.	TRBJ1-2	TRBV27	ASSSYGGGYT
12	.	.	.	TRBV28	ASISGRVNFEQY
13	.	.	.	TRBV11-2	ASSLQTALGETQY
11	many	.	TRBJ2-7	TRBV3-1	ASSPPGGYEQY
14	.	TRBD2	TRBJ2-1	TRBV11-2	ASSLSLAGGHVEQF
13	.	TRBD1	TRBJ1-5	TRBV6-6	ASSNRGLGNQPQH
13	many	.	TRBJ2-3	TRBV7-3	ASSLQSWGTDTQY
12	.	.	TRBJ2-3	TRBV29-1	SVDDIGYTDTQY
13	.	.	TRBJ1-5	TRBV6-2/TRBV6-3	ASSYSSRGGQPQH
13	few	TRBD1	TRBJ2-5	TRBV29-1	SARTGTGSGETQY
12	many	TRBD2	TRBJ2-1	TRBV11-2	ASSRGGLAQEQF
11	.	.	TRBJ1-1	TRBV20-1	SASLARVTEAF
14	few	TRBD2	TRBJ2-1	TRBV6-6	ASIAPGVAGGGEQF
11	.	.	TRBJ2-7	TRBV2	ASTGMAGNEQY
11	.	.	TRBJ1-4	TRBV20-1	SFSQGPYEKLF
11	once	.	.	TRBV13	ASSPFKGYEQY
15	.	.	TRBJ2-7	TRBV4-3	ASSQSGYPQGFYEQY
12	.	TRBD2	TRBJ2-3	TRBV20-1	SARRWRGADTQY
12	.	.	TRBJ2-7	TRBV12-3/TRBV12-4	ASRPPLGGHEQY
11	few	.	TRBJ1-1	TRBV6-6	ASRRENWTEAF
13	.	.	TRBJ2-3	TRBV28	ASSIVREGADTQY
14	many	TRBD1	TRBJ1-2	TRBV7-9	ASSQQAGTGIGGYT
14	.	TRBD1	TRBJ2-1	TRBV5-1	ASSLGTGVLDNEQF
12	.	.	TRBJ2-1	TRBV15	ATSRELLITEQF
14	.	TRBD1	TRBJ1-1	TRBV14	ASSSKGGWTHTEAF
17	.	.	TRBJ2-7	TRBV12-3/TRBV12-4	ASSSPSLHLVGDSYEQY
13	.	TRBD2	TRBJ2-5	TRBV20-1	SAFPSPAGEETQY
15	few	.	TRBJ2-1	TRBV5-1	ASSLGGWGSSYNEQF
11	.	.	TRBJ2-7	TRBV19	ASSISRAYEQY
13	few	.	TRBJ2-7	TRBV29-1	SVWGLVFRINEQY
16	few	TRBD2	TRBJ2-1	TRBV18	ASSPYFGQRGGENEQF
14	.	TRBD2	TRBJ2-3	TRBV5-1	ASSSALAGRTDTQY
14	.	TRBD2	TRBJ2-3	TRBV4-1	ASSFQLAGNTDTQY
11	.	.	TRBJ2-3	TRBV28	ASVAFTRDTQY
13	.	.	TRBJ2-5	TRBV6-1	ASSARQKGYNEQY
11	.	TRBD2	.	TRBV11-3	ASSSTSGVEQY
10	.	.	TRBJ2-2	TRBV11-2	ASSLAPGELF
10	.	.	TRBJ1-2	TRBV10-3	AIELPNYGYT
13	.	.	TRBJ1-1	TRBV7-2	ASSLAMGVNTEAF
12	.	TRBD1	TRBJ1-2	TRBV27	ASRTDRGYYGST
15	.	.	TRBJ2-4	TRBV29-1	SVEEGRAEVAKNIQY
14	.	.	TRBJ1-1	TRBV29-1	SVSLEWGSSNTEAF
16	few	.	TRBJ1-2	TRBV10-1	ASTHPKAANLRNFGYT
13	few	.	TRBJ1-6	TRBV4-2	ASTNPRLQNSPLH
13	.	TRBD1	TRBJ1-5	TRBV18	ASSRTGDGNQPQH
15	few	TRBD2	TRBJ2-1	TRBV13	ASSPGGTSGIYNEQF
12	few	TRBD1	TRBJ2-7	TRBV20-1	SASRTGVTYEQY
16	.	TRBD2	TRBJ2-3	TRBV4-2	ASSQDPPGREGTDTQY